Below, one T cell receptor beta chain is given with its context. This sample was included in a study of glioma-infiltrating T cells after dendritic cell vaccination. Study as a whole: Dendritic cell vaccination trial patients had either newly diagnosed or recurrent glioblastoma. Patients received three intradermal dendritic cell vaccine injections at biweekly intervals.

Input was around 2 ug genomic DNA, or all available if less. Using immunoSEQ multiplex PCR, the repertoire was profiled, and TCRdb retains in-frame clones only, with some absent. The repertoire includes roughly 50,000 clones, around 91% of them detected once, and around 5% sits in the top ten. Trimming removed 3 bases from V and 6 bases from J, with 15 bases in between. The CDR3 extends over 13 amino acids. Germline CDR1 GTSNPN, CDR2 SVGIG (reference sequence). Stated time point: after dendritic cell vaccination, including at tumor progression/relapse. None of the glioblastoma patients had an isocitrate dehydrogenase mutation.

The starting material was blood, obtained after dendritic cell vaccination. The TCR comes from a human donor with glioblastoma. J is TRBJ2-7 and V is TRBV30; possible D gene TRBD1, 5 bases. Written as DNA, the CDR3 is TGTGCCTGGAGGGGTCTTGGGGCAGGCGAGCAGTACTTC. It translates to CAWRGLGAGEQYF.